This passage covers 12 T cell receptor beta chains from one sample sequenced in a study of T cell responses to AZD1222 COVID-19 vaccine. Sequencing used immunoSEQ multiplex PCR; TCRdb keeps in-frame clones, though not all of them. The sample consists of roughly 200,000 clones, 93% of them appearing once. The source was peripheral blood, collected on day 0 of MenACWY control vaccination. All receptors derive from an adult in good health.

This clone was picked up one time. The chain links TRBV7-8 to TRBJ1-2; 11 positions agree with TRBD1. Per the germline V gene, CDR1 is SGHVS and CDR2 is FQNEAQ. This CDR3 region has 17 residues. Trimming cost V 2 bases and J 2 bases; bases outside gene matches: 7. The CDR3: CASSLRVGTGGNYGYTF. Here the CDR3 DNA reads TGTGCCAGCAGCTTAAGAGTCGGGACAGGGGGGAACTATGGCTACACCTTC.

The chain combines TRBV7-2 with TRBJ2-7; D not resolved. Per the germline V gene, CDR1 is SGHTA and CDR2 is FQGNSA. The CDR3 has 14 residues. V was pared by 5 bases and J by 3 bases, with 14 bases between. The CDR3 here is CASSLGIRYYEQYF. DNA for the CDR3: TGTGCCAGCAGCCTTGGGATTCGGTACTACGAGCAGTACTTC. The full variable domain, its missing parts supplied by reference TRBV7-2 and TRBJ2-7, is GAGVSQSPSNKVTEKGKDVELRCDPISGHTALYWYRQSLGQGLEFLIYFQGNSAPDKSGLPSDRFSAERTGGSVSTLTIQRTQQEDSAVYLCASSLGIRYYEQYFGPGTRLTVT.

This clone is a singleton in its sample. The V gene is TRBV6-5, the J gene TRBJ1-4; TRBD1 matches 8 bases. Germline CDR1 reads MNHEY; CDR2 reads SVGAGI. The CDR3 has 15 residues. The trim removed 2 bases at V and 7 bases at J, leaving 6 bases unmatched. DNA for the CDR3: TGTGCCAGCAGTTACATCAGGGGGCAGGGTGAAAAACTGTTTTTT. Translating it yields CASSYIRGQGEKLFF.

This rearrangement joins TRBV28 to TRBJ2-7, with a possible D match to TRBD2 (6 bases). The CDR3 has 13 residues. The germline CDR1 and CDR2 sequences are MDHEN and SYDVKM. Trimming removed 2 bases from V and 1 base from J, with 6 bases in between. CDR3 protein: CASSLGGSYEQYF. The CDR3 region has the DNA TGTGCCAGCAGTTTAGGGGGGTCCTACGAGCAGTACTTC.

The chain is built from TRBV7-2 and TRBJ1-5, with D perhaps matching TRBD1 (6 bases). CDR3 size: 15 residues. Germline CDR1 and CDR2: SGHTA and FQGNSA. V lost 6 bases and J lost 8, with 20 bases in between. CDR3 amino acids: CASRSTGKGMKPQHF. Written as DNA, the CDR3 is TGTGCCAGCAGATCCACAGGGAAAGGGATGAAGCCCCAGCATTTT.

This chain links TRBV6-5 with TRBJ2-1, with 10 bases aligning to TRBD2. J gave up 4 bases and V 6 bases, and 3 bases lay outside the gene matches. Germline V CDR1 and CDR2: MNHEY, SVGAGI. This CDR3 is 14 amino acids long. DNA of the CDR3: TGTGCCAGCAGGGGGACTAGCGCGTACAATGAGCAGTTCTTC. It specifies CASRGTSAYNEQFF.

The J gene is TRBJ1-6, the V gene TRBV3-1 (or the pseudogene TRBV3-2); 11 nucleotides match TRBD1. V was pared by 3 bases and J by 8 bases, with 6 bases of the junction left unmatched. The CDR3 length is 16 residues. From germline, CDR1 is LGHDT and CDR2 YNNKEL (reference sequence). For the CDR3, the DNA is TGTGCCAGCAGCCAGGCAGGGACAGGGGGAGATTCACCCCTCCACTTT. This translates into CASSQAGTGGDSPLHF.

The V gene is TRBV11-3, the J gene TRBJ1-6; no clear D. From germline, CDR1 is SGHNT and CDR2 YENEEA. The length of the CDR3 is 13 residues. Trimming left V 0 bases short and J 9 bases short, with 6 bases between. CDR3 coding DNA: TGTGCCAGCAGCTTAGACAGGATTTCACCCCTCCACTTT. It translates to CASSLDRISPLHF. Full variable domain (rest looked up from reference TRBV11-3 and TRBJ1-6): EAGVVQSPRYKIIEKKQPVAFWCNPISGHNTLYWYLQNLGQGPELLIRYENEEAVDDSQLPKDRFSAERLKGVDSTLKIQPAELGDSAVYLCASSLDRISPLHFGNGTRLTVT.

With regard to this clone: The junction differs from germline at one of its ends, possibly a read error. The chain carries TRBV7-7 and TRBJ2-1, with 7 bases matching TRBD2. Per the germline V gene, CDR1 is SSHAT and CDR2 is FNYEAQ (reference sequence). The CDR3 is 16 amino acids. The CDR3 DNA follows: TGTGCTAGCAGCCCCATGGGGAGGGTTCAAGGCAATGAGCAGTTCTTC. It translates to CASSPMGRVQGNEQFF.

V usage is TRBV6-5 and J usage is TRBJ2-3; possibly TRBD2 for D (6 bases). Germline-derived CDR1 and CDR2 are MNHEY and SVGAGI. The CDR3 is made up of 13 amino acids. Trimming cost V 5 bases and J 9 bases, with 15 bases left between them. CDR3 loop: CASSRGTGETQYF. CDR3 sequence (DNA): TGTGCCAGCAGTCGCGGGACGGGAGAAACGCAGTATTTT.

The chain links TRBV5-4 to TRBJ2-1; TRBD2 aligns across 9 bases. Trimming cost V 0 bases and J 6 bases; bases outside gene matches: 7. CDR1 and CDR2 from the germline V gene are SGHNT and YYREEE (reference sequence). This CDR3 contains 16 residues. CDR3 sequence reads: CASSLASGVSGNEQFF. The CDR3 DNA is TGTGCCAGCAGCTTGGCTAGCGGGGTCTCGGGCAATGAGCAGTTCTTC. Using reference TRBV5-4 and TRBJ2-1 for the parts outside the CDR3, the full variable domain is ETGVTQSPTHLIKTRGQQVTLRCSSQSGHNTVSWYQQALGQGPQFIFQYYREEENGRGNFPPRFSGLQFPNYSSELNVNALELDDSALYLCASSLASGVSGNEQFFGPGTRLTVL.

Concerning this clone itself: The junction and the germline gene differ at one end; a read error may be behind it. In DNA, the CDR3 is TGTGCCAGCAGAATTCCCGGGACAGTTAAATTC. It specifies CASRIPGTVKF. This rearrangement joins TRBV6-6 to TRBJ1-2; 7 positions match TRBD1. The germline CDR1 and CDR2 sequences are MNHNY and SVGAGI (reference sequence). CDR3 length: 11 amino acids.